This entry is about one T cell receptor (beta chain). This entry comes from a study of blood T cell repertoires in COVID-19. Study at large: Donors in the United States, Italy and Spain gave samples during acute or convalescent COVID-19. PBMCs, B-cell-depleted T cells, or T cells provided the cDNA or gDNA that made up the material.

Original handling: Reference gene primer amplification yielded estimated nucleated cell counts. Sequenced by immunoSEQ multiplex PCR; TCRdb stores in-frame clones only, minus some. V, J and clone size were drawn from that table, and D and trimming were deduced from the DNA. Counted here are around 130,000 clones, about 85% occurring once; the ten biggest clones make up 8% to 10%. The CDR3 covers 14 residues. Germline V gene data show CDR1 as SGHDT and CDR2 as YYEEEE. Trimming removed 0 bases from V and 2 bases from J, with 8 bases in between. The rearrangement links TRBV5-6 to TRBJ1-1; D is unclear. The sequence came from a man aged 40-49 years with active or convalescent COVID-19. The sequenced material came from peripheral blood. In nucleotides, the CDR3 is TGTGCCAGCAGCTTGGGGCATTCCAACACTGAAGCTTTCTTT. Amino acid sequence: CASSLGHSNTEAFF.